The 29 T cell receptor beta chains below all came from one sample that was sequenced in a study of shared clonotypes between healthy human individuals. Repertoires were generated with immunoSEQ multiplex PCR, while TCRdb's copy carries only in-frame clones and drops some. This table has roughly 760,000 clones, about 74% appearing once. Sequenced: memory CD4+ T cells sorted from blood. The sample's subset: CD45RA-negative fraction. These receptors all come from a woman aged 25 to 39 in good health.

The CDR3 sequence: CASSQENQVYNEQFF. In DNA, the CDR3 is TGCGCCAGCAGCCAAGAGAATCAGGTTTACAATGAGCAGTTCTTC. V usage is TRBV4-1 and J usage is TRBJ2-1; D unresolved. Per the germline V gene, CDR1 is MGHRA and CDR2 is YSYEKL. CDR3 size: 15 residues. Between the trimmed V and J ends, which lost 0 bases and 4 bases, there was a span of 10 bases.

The J gene is TRBJ2-5, the V gene TRBV4-1; D is perhaps TRBD2 (6 bases). Germline V CDR1 and CDR2: MGHRA, YSYEKL. Trimming stripped 1 base from V and 4 bases from J, with 19 bases between. This CDR3 is 17 amino acids long. CDR3 sequence reads: CASSQGGGGAPGETQYF. DNA of the CDR3: TGCGCCAGCAGCCAAGGTGGTGGAGGGGCGCCGGGAGAGACCCAGTACTTC.

V usage is TRBV2 and J usage is TRBJ2-5; the match to TRBD2 covers 10 bases. The CDR3 loop spans 15 amino acids. Germline lookup yields CDR1 SNHLY and CDR2 FYNNEI. V shed 5 bases and J 2 bases; nucleotides not matched to a gene: 5. This CDR3 reads CASSWTSGRQETQYF. Written as DNA, the CDR3 is TGTGCCAGCAGTTGGACTAGCGGTCGGCAAGAGACCCAGTACTTC.

The chain carries TRBV27 and TRBJ2-7; no reliable D call. This CDR3 contains 15 residues. Germline CDR1 and CDR2: MNHEY and SMNVEV (reference sequence). Trimming took off 5 bases at V and 6 bases at J, with 20 bases between the two ends. CDR3 coding DNA: TGTGCCAGCAGTCGCACAAGCCGGTCCCTCGGCGAGCAGTACTTC. Translation gives CASSRTSRSLGEQYF.

The genes are TRBV28 and TRBJ2-1; D tentatively reads TRBD1 or TRBD2 (6 bases each). The germline V gene encodes CDR1 MDHEN and CDR2 SYDVKM. Trimming cost V 8 bases and J 6 bases, with 20 bases left between them. The CDR3 spans 15 residues. CDR3 loop: CASAQLTGGLNEQFF. CDR3 DNA sequence: TGTGCCAGCGCACAACTCACCGGGGGCCTCAATGAGCAGTTCTTC.

The chain is built from TRBV21-1 and TRBJ2-2; no check of the table's D call, TRBD1, against the DNA was made. TRBV21-1 is termed a pseudogene. This CDR3 contains 13 residues. This chain's CDR3 is CAAYRGLAGELFF. CDR3 DNA sequence: TGTGCCGCCTACAGGGGTTTAGCCGGGGAGCTGTTTTTT.

A word on this clone: Relative to the germline gene, one junction end is altered; a read error may explain this. The gene calls are TRBV28 and TRBJ2-3, with 13 bases lining up with TRBD2. Germline CDR1 is MDHEN and CDR2 is SYDVKM. The CDR3 is made up of 13 amino acids. CDR3 sequence: CASGLAGAGAVDF. The CDR3 DNA reads TGTGCCAGCGGACTAGCGGGAGCAGGAGCAGTGGATTTT. Combining the CDR3 with reference TRBV28 and TRBJ2-3 gives the whole variable domain DVKVTQSSRYLVKRTGEKVFLECVQDMDHENMFWYRQDPGLGLRLIYFSYDVKMKEKGDIPEGYSVSREKKERFSLILESASTNQTSMYLCASGLAGAGAVDFGPGTRLTVL.

CDR3 protein: CSVTGEMNEKLFF. The CDR3 bases are TGCAGCGTTACCGGGGAGATGAATGAAAAACTGTTTTTT. The chain carries TRBV29-1 and TRBJ1-4; D is unclear. Per germline, CDR1 SQVTM and CDR2 ANQGSEA. CDR3 length equals 13 residues. Trimming left V 5 bases short and J 5 bases short, with 12 bases between.

This sequence joins TRBV5-1 and TRBJ1-1; no reliable D call. Germline V gene sequence: CDR1 SGHRS, CDR2 YFSETQ. This CDR3 is 13 amino acids long. V gave up 2 bases and J gave up 1 base, with 6 bases separating them. The CDR3 DNA follows: TGCGCCAGCAGCTTAAAGCAGAACACTGAAGCTTTCTTT. Protein sequence: CASSLKQNTEAFF.

In this sample, this clone turned up a few times. The CDR3 nucleotides read TGTGCCAGCAGCGCTTACAGAACTAATCAGCCCCAGCATTTT. This codes for CASSAYRTNQPQHF. The chain is built from TRBV5-8 and TRBJ1-5; no firm D call. Deletions cut 4 bases from V and 4 bases from J, with 12 bases between. CDR1 is SGHTS, CDR2 YDEGEE, per germline. The CDR3 contains 14 residues.

The V gene is TRBV15, the J gene TRBJ2-5, with 8 positions matching TRBD2. Germline lookup yields CDR1 LNHNV and CDR2 YYDKDF (reference sequence). This CDR3 has 16 residues. The J segment lost 4 bases and the V segment lost 6 bases, leaving 13 bases of the junction unmatched. CDR3 region: CATSNGYSGTVETQYF. Here the CDR3 DNA reads TGTGCCACCAGTAACGGTTATAGCGGGACGGTAGAGACCCAGTACTTC.

CDR3 DNA: TGTGCCAGGGGAGGGACAGGACACACAGATACGCAGTATTTT. It yields the protein CARGGTGHTDTQYF. This rearrangement joins TRBV2 to TRBJ2-3, with D perhaps matching TRBD1 (8 bases). This CDR3 is 14 amino acids long. Deletions cut 9 bases from V and 2 bases from J, with 15 bases between. In germline, CDR1 is SNHLY, CDR2 FYNNEI.

V usage is TRBV5-1 and J usage is TRBJ2-7, with TRBD1 identical over 9 bases. V shed 5 bases and J 0 bases; nucleotides not matched to a gene: 9. The CDR3 totals 16 residues. Germline V gene data show CDR1 as SGHRS and CDR2 as YFSETQ. This CDR3 reads CASSWRTGASSYEQYF. CDR3 DNA: TGCGCCAGCAGTTGGAGGACAGGGGCGAGCTCCTACGAGCAGTACTTC.

The chain employs TRBV4-1 and TRBJ2-3; 11 bases line up with TRBD2. The length of the CDR3 is 16 residues. Germline V gene sequence: CDR1 MGHRA, CDR2 YSYEKL. Unmatched junction bases numbered 2, after V lost 1 base and J lost 2 bases. CDR3 amino acids: CASSQGLAGTTDTQYF. DNA of the CDR3: TGCGCCAGCAGCCAAGGACTAGCGGGGACCACAGATACGCAGTATTTT.

CDR3 coding DNA: TGCGCCAGCAGCTTTGAAGGCACGAACACCGGGGAGCTGTTTTTT. This sequence encodes CASSFEGTNTGELFF. V usage is TRBV5-1 and J usage is TRBJ2-2; D is unresolved. CDR1 and CDR2 from the germline V gene are SGHRS and YFSETQ. V was shortened by 2 bases and J by 0 bases, with 8 bases between the two germline ends. This CDR3 contains 15 residues.

The V gene is TRBV7-9, the J gene TRBJ1-5, with a weak D call TRBD1 (6 bases). Germline-derived CDR1 and CDR2 are SEHNR and FQNEAQ (reference sequence). Trimming left V 4 bases short and J 4 bases short, with 14 bases between. This CDR3 comprises 15 residues. CDR3 in amino acids: CASSSSEQGNQPQHF. The CDR3 DNA reads as TGTGCCAGCAGCTCAAGCGAACAGGGAAATCAGCCCCAGCATTTT.

This clone was seen only once. J is TRBJ1-6 and V is TRBV9; perhaps TRBD1 as D (6 bases). The germline V gene has CDR1 SGDLS and CDR2 YYNGEE. Deletions cut 3 bases from V and 4 bases from J, with 17 bases between. CDR3 size: 17 residues. The DNA for the CDR3 is TGTGCCAGCAGCGCCTCACCCGGGGGCCGGTATAATTCACCCCTCCACTTT. Protein sequence: CASSASPGGRYNSPLHF.

This clone appeared once. DNA for the CDR3: TGTGCCAGCAGGGAAATCGGCAATCAGCCCCAGCATTTT. This codes for CASREIGNQPQHF. The genes are TRBV28 and TRBJ1-5; D call uncertain. The CDR3 has 13 amino acids. Germline CDR1 reads MDHEN; CDR2 reads SYDVKM. Between the trimmed V and J ends, which lost 6 bases and 2 bases, there was a span of 8 bases.

The V gene is TRBV7-8, the J gene TRBJ2-1, with D perhaps matching TRBD1 or TRBD2 (5 bases each). With 0 bases removed from V and 0 bases from J, the gap between germline ends came to 12 bases. The CDR3 is made up of 17 amino acids. Germline V gene lookup returns CDR1 SGHVS and CDR2 FQNEAQ. The CDR3 region is CASSLAGGTHSYNEQFF. In DNA form, the CDR3 reads TGTGCCAGCAGCTTAGCTGGTGGGACCCACTCCTACAATGAGCAGTTCTTC.

The CDR3 here is CASRGRAETQYF. CDR3 coding DNA: TGTGCCAGCAGGGGCCGGGCAGAGACCCAGTACTTC. The rearrangement links TRBV2 to TRBJ2-5, with D unresolved. The V gene lost 6 bases and the J gene lost 4 bases, with 9 bases spanning the gap. The CDR3 is 12 amino acids. Germline V lookup: CDR1 SNHLY, CDR2 FYNNEI.

The rearrangement uses TRBV4-2 and TRBJ2-5, with D maybe TRBD1 (5 bases). The DNA end is more similar to TRBJ2-7, so the J call may be wrong. The CDR3 spans 15 residues. Germline CDR1 LGHNA, CDR2 YNFKEQ. The CDR3 DNA follows: TGTGCCAGCAGCCAAGATTGGCTAGGGGTCTACGAGCAGTACTTC. It yields the protein CASSQDWLGVYEQYF.

The J gene is TRBJ2-2, the V gene TRBV4-2; the D is unclear. There are 13 residues in the CDR3. Trimming took off 1 base at V and 8 bases at J, with 8 bases between the two ends. Germline loops: CDR1 LGHNA, CDR2 YNFKEQ. The CDR3, as DNA: TGTGCCAGCAGCCAAGTGGAACAGGGGGAGCTGTTTTTT. Protein: CASSQVEQGELFF.

The sample holds one count of this clone. This sequence joins TRBV19 and TRBJ2-3; TRBD2 is a possible D gene (5 bases). The CDR3 length is 16 residues. V lost 5 bases and J 2 bases, leaving 17 bases between the germline ends. Germline CDR1 and CDR2: LNHDA and SQIVND (reference sequence). The CDR3 DNA sequence: TGTGCCAGTAGTCCGCGACATGGACTGAACACAGATACGCAGTATTTT. It is translated as CASSPRHGLNTDTQYF.

A note on this clone: This CDR3 is also generated by other DNA sequences in the sample. J is TRBJ2-1 and V is TRBV20-1; D gene ambiguous. Trimming left V 6 bases short and J 6 bases short, with 9 bases between. The CDR3 has 11 amino acids. Germline CDR1 is DFQATT and CDR2 is SNEGSKA (reference sequence). CDR3 in DNA: TGCAGTGCCAATCCGGGCAATGAGCAGTTCTTC. It codes for CSANPGNEQFF.

The J gene is TRBJ2-5, the V gene TRBV15, with unresolved D. Trimming removed 0 bases from V and 2 bases from J, with 10 bases in between. CDR3 length equals 15 residues. Germline V gene lookup returns CDR1 LNHNV and CDR2 YYDKDF (reference sequence). CDR3 amino acids: CATSRDQGHQETQYF. The CDR3 DNA is TGTGCCACCAGCAGAGATCAAGGGCATCAAGAGACCCAGTACTTC.

This clone has just one count. The gene calls are TRBV7-8 and TRBJ1-1, with TRBD1 as a possible D gene (5 bases). Trimming removed 4 bases from V and 3 bases from J, with 24 bases in between. Germline loops: CDR1 SGHVS, CDR2 FQNEAQ. The length of the CDR3 is 18 residues. As DNA, the CDR3 is TGTGCCAGCAGCTCAGCCAAATTGGGGAACAGGAGGTACACTGAAGCTTTCTTT. It specifies CASSSAKLGNRRYTEAFF.

In nucleotides, the CDR3 is TGTGCCAGCAGCTCATCCTCGGGACTCAGCTCTGGAAACACCATATATTTT. This codes for CASSSSSGLSSGNTIYF. V and J are TRBV11-2 and TRBJ1-3; possibly TRBD1 for D (5 bases). V lost 4 bases, J lost 0 bases, and 16 bases lay in between. This CDR3 is built from 17 residues. The germline V gene has CDR1 SGHAT and CDR2 FQNNGV.

In this sample, this clone turned up a few times. The chain links TRBV29-1 to TRBJ1-2, with 9 bases that match TRBD1. Germline V gene lookup returns CDR1 SQVTM and CDR2 ANQGSEA. V trimming: 7 bases; J trimming: 3 bases; junction bases outside the gene matches: 6. There are 13 residues in the CDR3. The CDR3 DNA reads TGCAGCGCCAACAGGGGGCAGGACTATGGCTACACCTTC. It is translated as CSANRGQDYGYTF.

This clone was seen only once. A much larger clone lies a single base off, so this may be a read error. V and J are TRBV19 and TRBJ1-2, with 8 bases fitting TRBD1. The germline V gene encodes CDR1 LNHDA and CDR2 SQIVND (reference sequence). Trimming removed 1 base from V and 6 bases from J; junction bases left unmatched: 1. The CDR3 has 13 residues. In DNA, the CDR3 is TGTGCCAGTAGTATAGGACAGGGGAATGGCTACACCTTC. Translation: CASSIGQGNGYTF.